Following are 20 T cell receptor beta chains from one sample sequenced in a study of blood T cell repertoires in COVID-19. Sequenced by immunoSEQ multiplex PCR; TCRdb stores in-frame clones only, minus some. The sample yields about 200,000 clones, approximately 87% seen once. Material for sequencing was peripheral blood. These receptors were obtained from a man between 60 and 70 years old who had recovered from COVID-19.

This clone is a singleton in its sample. The chain recombines TRBV3-1 (or the pseudogene TRBV3-2) with TRBJ1-3; D not resolved. Germline lookup yields CDR1 LGHDT and CDR2 YNNKEL (reference sequence). The length of the CDR3 is 14 residues. V gave up 3 bases and J gave up 3 bases, with 9 bases separating them. CDR3 sequence reads: CASSHLLGGNTIYF. CDR3 DNA sequence: TGTGCCAGCAGCCACCTTCTAGGTGGAAACACCATATATTTT.

The J gene is TRBJ2-1, the V gene TRBV28; 7 positions agree with TRBD2. This CDR3 is built from 18 residues. Per the germline V gene, CDR1 is MDHEN and CDR2 is SYDVKM. V shed 5 bases and J 5 bases; nucleotides not matched to a gene: 18. The CDR3 bases are TGTGCCAGCAGTCCTCTTGGGAGTGGTAGCGGGTTGAACAATGAGCAGTTCTTC. Its translation: CASSPLGSGSGLNNEQFF.

There are a few counts of this clone. V usage is TRBV4-1 and J usage is TRBJ1-6; D remains ambiguous. Trimming shortened V by 4 bases and J by 8 bases, and 18 bases separated the two germline ends. Germline loops: CDR1 MGHRA, CDR2 YSYEKL. The CDR3 consists of 16 residues. CDR3 region: CASSLQSGSPDSPLHF. CDR3 in DNA: TGCGCCAGCAGCCTCCAGTCGGGGTCTCCTGATTCACCCCTCCACTTT.

This clone was found once. This chain uses TRBV7-8 with TRBJ2-7; possibly TRBD2 for D (5 bases). The CDR3 spans 15 residues. CDR1 and CDR2 (germline): SGHVS, FQNEAQ. The ends were cut back, 5 bases at V and 2 bases at J, with 16 bases in the middle. CDR3 coding DNA: TGTGCCAGCAGCCCTGGGCTAGCTATTACCTACGAGCAGTACTTC. Encoded protein: CASSPGLAITYEQYF.

The CDR3 bases are TGTGCCAGTAGCCAACGGGGGGGGACAAAGGAGACCCAGTACTTC. This encodes CASSQRGGTKETQYF. This chain uses TRBV19 with TRBJ2-5; TRBD2 matches at 8 bases. V gave up 6 bases and J gave up 5 bases; unmatched junction bases: 11. Germline CDR1 and CDR2: LNHDA and SQIVND (reference sequence). CDR3 length: 15 residues.

The V gene is TRBV19, the J gene TRBJ2-1; D may be TRBD1 (6 bases). The CDR3 runs 15 residues. Trimming removed 4 bases at V and 3 bases at J, with 13 bases between. The germline V gene encodes CDR1 LNHDA and CDR2 SQIVND (reference sequence). This CDR3 reads CASSTQQGFYNEQFF. The CDR3 nucleotides are TGTGCCAGTAGTACCCAACAGGGCTTCTACAATGAGCAGTTCTTC.

V is TRBV29-1 and J is TRBJ1-1; D is unclear. The CDR3 totals 10 residues. The V end lost 4 bases, the J end lost 5 bases, and 5 bases lay between the germline ends. CDR1 and CDR2 from the germline V gene are SQVTM and ANQGSEA. The CDR3 sequence: CSVAVTEAFF. CDR3 in DNA: TGCAGCGTTGCTGTTACTGAAGCTTTCTTT.

The gene calls are TRBV10-3 and TRBJ2-7; 15 bases map to TRBD2. CDR1 is ENHRY and CDR2 is SYGVKD in the germline V gene. After removal of 1 base from V and 4 bases from J, the junction contained 2 bases not matched to a gene. The CDR3 spans 16 residues. In DNA form, the CDR3 reads TGTGCCATCAGTGAGTTAGGACTAGCGGGAGGGTACGAGCAGTACTTC. It specifies CAISELGLAGGYEQYF.

V and J are TRBV6-2 or TRBV6-3 and TRBJ2-2; 16 bases are shared with TRBD2. The CDR3 sequence is 19 residues long. CDR1 is MNHEY, CDR2 SVGEGT, per germline. V lost 4 bases to trimming and J lost 6 bases; unmatched junction nucleotides: 11. CDR3 in DNA: TGTGCCAGCAGTTCCCCGGGACTAGCGGGGGGGCCCGGGGCCGGGGAGCTGTTTTTT. This codes for CASSSPGLAGGPGAGELFF.

This chain joins TRBV28 and TRBJ1-2; possibly TRBD1 for D (5 bases). This CDR3 is built from 14 residues. Trimming left V 3 bases short and J 3 bases short, with 11 bases between. Germline CDR1 is MDHEN and CDR2 is SYDVKM. The CDR3 DNA follows: TGTGCCAGCAGTTTTCCTGGAGGGGACTATGGCTACACCTTC. Its translation: CASSFPGGDYGYTF.

CDR3 residues: CAWDRDPEGAPQHF. The DNA of the CDR3 is TGTGCCTGGGACCGGGATCCCGAAGGAGCGCCCCAGCATTTT. The chain carries TRBV30 and TRBJ1-5; D gene ambiguous. V dropped 5 bases and J dropped 9 bases, with 20 bases sitting between them. This CDR3 has 14 amino acids. The germline V gene has CDR1 GTSNPN and CDR2 SVGIG (reference sequence).

This sequence joins TRBV19 and TRBJ1-2; D is ambiguous. V shed 6 bases and J shed 3 bases, with 11 bases lying between them. Germline values: CDR1 LNHDA, CDR2 SQIVND (reference sequence). This CDR3 is built from 13 residues. The CDR3 region is CASSTLRDYGYTF. The CDR3 DNA reads TGTGCCAGTAGCACGTTGAGGGACTATGGCTACACCTTC. The variable domain in full, completed from reference TRBV19 and TRBJ1-2, reads DGGITQSPKYLFRKEGQNVTLSCEQNLNHDAMYWYRQDPGQGLRLIYYSQIVNDFQKGDIAEGYSVSREKKESFPLTVTSAQKNPTAFYLCASSTLRDYGYTFGSGTRLTVV.

The rearrangement uses TRBV7-6 and TRBJ1-4, with 9 bases fitting TRBD1. CDR1 SGHVS and CDR2 FNYEAQ come from the germline V gene. The CDR3 extends over 18 amino acids. V shed 2 bases, J shed 2 bases, and the junction held 9 bases outside the gene matches. CDR3 nucleotides: TGTGCCAGCAGCTTAACCCGACAGGGGGGATTCACTAATGAAAAACTGTTTTTT. Encoded protein: CASSLTRQGGFTNEKLFF.

The V and J genes are TRBV18 and TRBJ1-5; D call uncertain. This CDR3 has 14 amino acids. Per germline, CDR1 KGHSH and CDR2 LQKENI. Trimming removed 6 bases at V and 6 bases at J, with 15 bases between. DNA of the CDR3: TGTGCCAGCTCCCCTGAGGTTTTAGCTCAGCCCCAGCATTTT. It translates to CASSPEVLAQPQHF.

The chain is built from TRBV6-5 and TRBJ1-1; 8 bases map to TRBD1. V lost 6 bases and J lost 4; bases outside the gene matches: 7. The CDR3 is 14 residues long. CDR1 and CDR2 from the germline V gene are MNHEY and SVGAGI. The DNA of the CDR3 is TGTGCCAGCAGAGCAGGGGGCGCGGGCACTGAAGCTTTCTTT. Protein: CASRAGGAGTEAFF.

This sequence joins TRBV28 and TRBJ2-7; 7 nucleotides agree with TRBD2. With V trimmed by 8 bases and J by 2 bases, 9 bases remained unmatched. The CDR3 has 14 residues. Germline CDR1 and CDR2: MDHEN and SYDVKM. CDR3 bases: TGTGCCAGCCTGACGGGGGGAGGGACCTACGAGCAGTACTTC. Amino acid sequence: CASLTGGGTYEQYF. Together with reference TRBV28 and TRBJ2-7, the CDR3 gives the full variable domain: DVKVTQSSRYLVKRTGEKVFLECVQDMDHENMFWYRQDPGLGLRLIYFSYDVKMKEKGDIPEGYSVSREKKERFSLILESASTNQTSMYLCASLTGGGTYEQYFGPGTRLTVT.

The V gene is TRBV6-2 or TRBV6-3, the J gene TRBJ1-1; no firm D call. V lost 2 bases and J 1 base, leaving 20 bases between the germline ends. CDR1 and CDR2 (germline): MNHEY, SVGEGT. The CDR3 is 18 residues long. DNA for the CDR3: TGTGCCAGCAGTTACCACTCGACACGTCGGACTAGGAACACTGAAGCTTTCTTT. Its protein is CASSYHSTRRTRNTEAFF.

V and J are TRBV18 and TRBJ2-3; possibly TRBD2 for D (5 bases). Germline V gene sequence: CDR1 KGHSH, CDR2 LQKENI. Between the trimmed V and J ends, which lost 2 bases and 3 bases, there was a span of 24 bases. The CDR3 loop spans 19 amino acids. The CDR3 protein is CASSPFLFGSGSATDTQYF. The CDR3 region has the DNA TGTGCCAGCTCACCATTCCTTTTTGGGAGCGGATCAGCGACAGATACGCAGTATTTT.

J is TRBJ2-3 and V is TRBV7-3; 10 bases map to TRBD2. The germline V gene encodes CDR1 SGHTA and CDR2 FQGTGA. This CDR3 has 17 residues. V was pared by 1 base and J by 6 bases, with 10 bases of the junction left unmatched. The CDR3 protein is CASSLSPRLAGDDTQYF. The CDR3 DNA is TGTGCCAGCAGCTTAAGCCCCAGGCTAGCGGGGGATGATACGCAGTATTTT.

V gene TRBV24-1 combines with J gene TRBJ2-3, with D possibly TRBD2 on 5 matching bases. CDR3 length: 13 amino acids. Deletions cut 1 base from V and 6 bases from J, with 7 bases between. CDR1 and CDR2 from the germline V gene are KGHDR and SFDVKD. Here the CDR3 reads CATSDFSGDTQYF. In DNA form, the CDR3 reads TGTGCCACCAGTGATTTTTCGGGGGATACGCAGTATTTT.